This is a list of T cell receptor beta chains from one sample in a study of blood T cell repertoires in COVID-19. Sequencing used immunoSEQ multiplex PCR; TCRdb keeps in-frame clones, though not all of them. The table includes 300,000 to 350,000 clones, about 93% detected once. Input material: peripheral blood. These receptors all come from a young woman who had recovered from COVID-19. Both conserved end residues are trimmed from each CDR3. Fields, in order: CDR3 length, J gene, V gene, CDR3 protein.

>14|TRBJ1-2|TRBV25-1
ASSQPEGQLNYGYT
>14|TRBJ2-1|TRBV1
TSSRGLVIIYNEQF
>13|TRBJ1-1|TRBV7-2
ASSPSAQGTTEAF
>15|TRBJ1-1|TRBV7-2
ASSLWYGAGENTEAF
>16|TRBJ2-6|TRBV4-1
ASSPGVPRGTGANVLT
>17|TRBJ2-1|TRBV7-9
ASSLRKGLAGVSCDEQF
>13|TRBJ1-5|TRBV18
ASSSRSYGGEPQH
>14|TRBJ2-1|TRBV6-6
ASSNPGLVVSNEQF
>14|TRBJ1-1|TRBV2
ASSETPRGQPLQAF
>11|TRBJ1-5|TRBV6-6
ASSYGSNQPQH
>14|TRBJ1-5|TRBV28
ASSLSQGLRNQPQH
>12|TRBJ2-3|TRBV9
ASSVRTSTDTQY
>11|TRBJ2-1|TRBV6-2/TRBV6-3
ASSYSRAWEQF
>17|TRBJ2-3|TRBV21-1
ASSKQDLSGRVSPDTQY
>11|TRBJ1-2|TRBV7-9
ASSTTGRHGYT
>12|TRBJ1-2|TRBV10-2
ASTDGTGVNGYT
>13|TRBJ2-1|TRBV7-2
ASTLVSGVFNEQF
>14|TRBJ1-3|TRBV24-1
ATRPRGGRTGNTIY
>10|TRBJ1-3|TRBV6-5
ASTASGNTIY
>13|TRBJ2-3|TRBV5-6
ASSSLAGVRDTQY
>13|TRBJ1-1|TRBV5-1
ASSYGGQMNTEAF
>15|TRBJ1-2|TRBV21-1
ASSWLMGTGGLFGYT
>13|TRBJ2-3|TRBV15
ATSTRLADMDTQY
>14|TRBJ2-3|TRBV19
ASSIGPSGRVHTQY
>11|TRBJ2-3|TRBV20-1
SASPGSTDTQY
>13|TRBJ2-3|TRBV7-9
ASSPGLLDRDTQY
>13|TRBJ1-2|TRBV18
ASSGQGPGNYGYT
>12|TRBJ2-2|TRBV6-6
ASSGLHNTGELF
>14|TRBJ2-2|TRBV11-2
ASSLGGGAHTGELF
>15|TRBJ1-1|TRBV5-1
ASSPTSTGTVTHEAF
>14|TRBJ2-5|TRBV9
ASSVTSGVSQETQY
>13|TRBJ1-5|TRBV7-8
ASSPLGGSNQPQH
>11|TRBJ1-2|TRBV13
ASSLVQGGGYT
>9|TRBJ1-2|TRBV24-1
AIGQDYGYT
>11|TRBJ2-2|TRBV12-3/TRBV12-4
ASRTGSTGELF
>15|TRBJ2-5|TRBV5-1
ASSSMLTGAPSETQY
>10|TRBJ1-2|TRBV30
AWSQGYYGYT
>13|TRBJ1-1|TRBV7-9
ASSLVVRRRGEAF
>14|TRBJ2-2|TRBV7-9
ASSWTSGGNTGELF
>10|TRBJ1-1|TRBV2
AARVSLIEAF
>12|TRBJ1-1|TRBV19
ASSLLIRGTEAF
>15|TRBJ2-4|TRBV7-9
ASSPSAGGLAKNIQY
>13|TRBJ1-3|TRBV5-4
ASSFSTGAGNTIY
>13|TRBJ2-3|TRBV7-9
ASSLSGPSTDTQY
>12|TRBJ1-1|TRBV27
ASSLSQGSDEAF
>12|TRBJ1-4|TRBV24-1
ATSAGDRGEKLF
>14|TRBJ2-5|TRBV7-8
ASRRSRGSFQETQY
>12|TRBJ2-4|TRBV4-3
ASSPSPAGDIQY
>14|TRBJ1-2|TRBV5-6
ASSPGTGLLLYGYT
>14|TRBJ1-4|TRBV19
ASSPRGKTWGEKLF